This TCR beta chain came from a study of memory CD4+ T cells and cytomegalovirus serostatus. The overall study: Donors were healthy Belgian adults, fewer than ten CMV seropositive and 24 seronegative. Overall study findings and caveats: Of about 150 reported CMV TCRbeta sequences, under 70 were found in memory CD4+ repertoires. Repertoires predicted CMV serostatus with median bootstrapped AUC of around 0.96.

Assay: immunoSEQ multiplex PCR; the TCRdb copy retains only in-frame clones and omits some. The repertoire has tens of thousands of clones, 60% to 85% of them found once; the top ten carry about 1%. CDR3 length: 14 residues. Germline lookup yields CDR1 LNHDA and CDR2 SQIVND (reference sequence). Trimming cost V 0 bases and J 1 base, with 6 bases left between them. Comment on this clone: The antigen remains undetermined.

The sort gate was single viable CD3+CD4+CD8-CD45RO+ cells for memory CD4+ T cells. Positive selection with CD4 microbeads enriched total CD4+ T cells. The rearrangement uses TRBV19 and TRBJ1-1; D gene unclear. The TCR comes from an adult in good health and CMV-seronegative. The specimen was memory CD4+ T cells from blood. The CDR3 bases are TGTGCCAGTAGTATAGATAAGAGGAACACTGAAGCTTTCTTT. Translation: CASSIDKRNTEAFF.